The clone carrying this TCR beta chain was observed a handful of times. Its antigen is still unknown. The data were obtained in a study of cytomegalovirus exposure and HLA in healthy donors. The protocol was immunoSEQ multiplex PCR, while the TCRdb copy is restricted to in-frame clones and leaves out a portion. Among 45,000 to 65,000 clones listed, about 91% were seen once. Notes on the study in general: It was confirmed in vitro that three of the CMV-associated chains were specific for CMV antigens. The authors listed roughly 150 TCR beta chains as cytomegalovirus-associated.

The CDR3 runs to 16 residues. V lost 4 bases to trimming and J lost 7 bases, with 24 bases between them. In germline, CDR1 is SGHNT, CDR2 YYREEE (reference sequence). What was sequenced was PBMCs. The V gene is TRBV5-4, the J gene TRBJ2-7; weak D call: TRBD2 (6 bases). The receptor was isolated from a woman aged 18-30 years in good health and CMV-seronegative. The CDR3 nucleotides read TGTGCCAGCAGCCGTATGCAGGGAGGACCGCATGGGGAGCAGTACTTC. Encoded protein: CASSRMQGGPHGEQYF. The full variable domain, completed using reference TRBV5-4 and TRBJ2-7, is ETGVTQSPTHLIKTRGQQVTLRCSSQSGHNTVSWYQQALGQGPQFIFQYYREEENGRGNFPPRFSGLQFPNYSSELNVNALELDDSALYLCASSRMQGGPHGEQYFGPGTRLTVT.